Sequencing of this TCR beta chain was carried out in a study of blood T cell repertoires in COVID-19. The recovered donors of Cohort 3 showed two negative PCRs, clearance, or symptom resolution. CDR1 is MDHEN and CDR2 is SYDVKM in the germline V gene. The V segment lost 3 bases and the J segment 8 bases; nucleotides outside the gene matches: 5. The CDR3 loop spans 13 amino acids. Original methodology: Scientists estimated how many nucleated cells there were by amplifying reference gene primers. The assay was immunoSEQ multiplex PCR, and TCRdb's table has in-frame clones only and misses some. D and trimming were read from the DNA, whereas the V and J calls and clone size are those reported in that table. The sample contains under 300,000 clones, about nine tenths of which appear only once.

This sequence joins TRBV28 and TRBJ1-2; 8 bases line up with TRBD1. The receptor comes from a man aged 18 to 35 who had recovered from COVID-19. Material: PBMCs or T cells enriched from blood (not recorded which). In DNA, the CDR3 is TGTGCCAGCAGTTTGCAGGGGGCCCTAGGCTACACCTTC. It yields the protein CASSLQGALGYTF.